The 12 T cell receptor beta chains in this list originate from one sample, sequenced in a study of shared clonotypes between healthy human individuals. Some clones are missing from TCRdb's copy, which holds only in-frame ones; the method was immunoSEQ multiplex PCR. This table holds roughly 1 million clones, about 80% found once. Input material: memory CD4+ T cells sorted from blood. The subset: CD45RA-negative fraction. All receptors come from a man aged 18-30 years in good health.

The CDR3 is CASSLGGSGKNEQFF. The DNA for the CDR3 is TGTGCCAGCAGCTTAGGTGGCAGCGGGAAAAATGAGCAGTTCTTC. V gene TRBV7-2 combines with J gene TRBJ2-1, with 7 bases aligning to TRBD2. The CDR3 runs to 15 residues. From germline, CDR1 is SGHTA and CDR2 FQGNSA. J lost 7 bases, V lost 1 base, and 7 bases had no gene match.

This chain joins TRBV10-1 and TRBJ2-2; D is possibly TRBD2 (5 bases). Germline assignment: CDR1 WNHNN and CDR2 SYGVQD (reference sequence). The CDR3 length is 13 residues. V lost 6 bases to trimming and J lost 9 bases, with 14 bases between them. The CDR3 coding sequence is TGCGCCAGCAGCGGACCGGGGAATCGGGAGCTGTTTTTT. This sequence encodes CASSGPGNRELFF.

This clone was picked up a small number of times. The germline gene is not matched at one end of the junction; a read error may be the cause. The chain combines TRBV7-7 with TRBJ2-5; TRBD2 is a possible D gene (6 bases). Germline CDR1 reads SSHAT; CDR2 reads FNYEAQ (reference sequence). CDR3 length equals 17 residues. The CDR3 region is CASSLAVQGPRQETQYF. The CDR3 bases are TGTGCTAGCAGCTTAGCGGTTCAGGGACCACGGCAAGAGACCCAGTACTTC.

This rearrangement joins TRBV30 to TRBJ2-7, with 9 positions matching TRBD1. The length of the CDR3 is 13 residues. Germline trimming cut 2 bases from V and 4 bases from J; bases unmatched to any gene: 3. Germline CDR1 and CDR2: GTSNPN and SVGIG (reference sequence). The CDR3 coding sequence is TGTGCCTGGAGTAGGGACAGGGAATACGAGCAGTACTTC. This translates into CAWSRDREYEQYF.

The chain couples TRBV18 to TRBJ2-7; a weak D match, TRBD1 (6 bases). The CDR3 consists of 14 residues. Trimming shortened V by 0 bases and J by 4 bases, and 10 bases separated the two germline ends. CDR1 and CDR2 (germline): KGHSH, LQKENI. CDR3 in DNA: TGTGCCAGCTCACCACCGAATAGGGGGTACGAGCAGTACTTC. It specifies CASSPPNRGYEQYF.

The chain recombines TRBV19 with TRBJ1-1; D is undetermined. Germline CDR1 LNHDA, CDR2 SQIVND (reference sequence). V gave up 6 bases and J gave up 3 bases, with 11 bases separating them. The CDR3 spans 13 residues. CDR3 sequence: CASRRVRDTEAFF. The CDR3 region has the DNA TGTGCCAGTAGGAGGGTAAGGGACACTGAAGCTTTCTTT.

The chain combines TRBV21-1 with TRBJ2-5; the D call in the table, TRBD2, was not verified against the DNA. TRBV21-1 counts as a pseudogene. The CDR3 contains 19 residues. CDR3 loop: CASSNRPLTTSGVLETQYF. As DNA, the CDR3 is TGTGCCAGCAGCAATCGCCCCTTGACGACTAGCGGGGTTTTGGAGACCCAGTACTTC.

The chain uses TRBV6-5 and TRBJ2-5; D is undetermined. The V gene lost 2 bases and the J gene lost 13 bases, with 11 bases spanning the gap. Germline V gives CDR1 MNHEY, CDR2 SVGAGI. CDR3 length equals 11 residues. The CDR3 nucleotides are TGTGCCAGCAGTTACGGGCTAGGCCTGTACTTC. Protein: CASSYGLGLYF.

A word on this clone: Other nucleotide sequences in the sample specify the same CDR3. J is TRBJ1-2 and V is TRBV28; D is undetermined. V was cut by 10 bases and J by 6 bases, with 21 bases left in between. The CDR3 has 14 amino acids. The V gene's germline CDR1 is MDHEN and CDR2 SYDVKM. The CDR3 reads CATRPHLVVHGYTF. The DNA for the CDR3 is TGTGCCACCCGCCCCCACCTCGTGGTCCATGGCTACACCTTC.

This clone was detected a few times. V and J are TRBV7-9 and TRBJ2-7; D unresolved. Trimming stripped 0 bases from V and 3 bases from J, with 3 bases between. CDR1 and CDR2 (germline): SEHNR, FQNEAQ (reference sequence). This CDR3 spans 12 amino acids. The CDR3 region has the DNA TGTGCCAGCAGCTTAGCCAACTACGAGCAGTACTTC. Amino acid sequence: CASSLANYEQYF.

Concerning this clone: A read error is the likely source, as a far larger clone sits one nucleotide away. The chain uses TRBV4-3 and TRBJ2-3; 12 bases fit TRBD2. This CDR3 has 15 residues. J lost 3 bases, V lost 3 bases, and 1 base had no gene match. Germline V gene data show CDR1 as LGHNA and CDR2 as YSLEER. The CDR3 DNA reads TGCGCCAGCAGCCACGGACTAGCGGGGACAGATACGCAGTATTTT. The encoded protein is CASSHGLAGTDTQYF.

V usage is TRBV5-4 and J usage is TRBJ1-1; D remains unclear. Per germline, CDR1 SGHNT and CDR2 YYREEE (reference sequence). V was trimmed by 5 bases and J by 1 base, leaving 12 bases between them. CDR3 length: 14 amino acids. This chain's CDR3 is CASSDPVANTEAFF. CDR3 nucleotides: TGTGCCAGCAGTGACCCGGTGGCGAACACTGAAGCTTTCTTT.